This TCR beta chain appears in the sequencing data of a study of long-term antiretroviral therapy in people with HIV. A v3.0 immunoSEQ assay was performed at survey level. Sequenced by immunoSEQ multiplex PCR; TCRdb stores in-frame clones only, minus some. The sample has around 35,000 clones, roughly 97% seen once; the top ten hold approximately 2.9%. Study-wide findings and caveats: HIV repertoires covered narrower CDR3 length ranges than controls did. Blood dating 2004 to 2017 may reflect older ART regimens. Within the repertoire, clones expanded before ART were dominant at all time points.

The CDR3 sequence is 13 residues long. Trimming removed 5 bases at V and 7 bases at J, with 12 bases between. From germline, CDR1 is SNHLY and CDR2 FYNNEI. Concerning this clone: Its antigen is still unknown.

The sequencing here drew on unsorted PBMCs, taken 6.9 years after starting antiretroviral therapy. This chain connects TRBV2 to TRBJ1-5, with a tentative D call TRBD1 (6 bases). The receptor was isolated from a man aged 30 to 39 with HIV. The CDR3, as DNA: TGTGCCAGCAGTCCGGGGGGCCGGCAGCCCCAGCATTTT. Its translation: CASSPGGRQPQHF.